A single T cell receptor (beta chain) is shown here with its context. This entry belongs to a study of spatial heterogeneity in lung cancer. TCRdb re-derived calls from the 5' RACE reads in MiXCR, one entry per CDR3 protein. The table lists about 17,000 distinct CDR3 sequences, under 20% of them singletons. The time point was: sample taken at primary tumor resection. Whole RNA, isolated from tumor, nontumor lung or frozen PBMC, was sequenced without prior sorting. Sequencing used PBMCs, obtained at surgery. The sequence derives from a male donor with early-stage non-small cell lung cancer.

The chain's CDR3 is CASSQKPEVDTQYF. The CDR3 DNA follows: TGCGCCAGCAGCCAAAAGCCGGAGGTAGATACGCAGTATTTT. The rearrangement links TRBV5-1 to TRBJ2-3; TRBD2 might be the D (5 bases). CDR3 size: 14 residues. Germline CDR1 and CDR2: SGHRS and YFSETQ. V was clipped by 4 bases and J by 5 bases, with 14 bases between them.